This entry lists 30 T cell receptor beta chains sequenced from one sample in a study of OX40 agonist ivuxolimab in advanced cancers. TCRdb's table, derived via immunoSEQ multiplex PCR, lists solely in-frame clones and lacks some. The data contain roughly 51,000 clones, around nine tenths of them singletons. This specimen consisted of CD4+ or CD8+ T cells sorted from blood, obtained in a trial of the OX40 agonist ivuxolimab. The receptors were sampled from an adult with an advanced solid tumor such as melanoma, head and neck, liver or kidney cancer.

The chain links TRBV11-2 to TRBJ1-1; TRBD1 is a possible D gene (5 bases). Germline V gene sequence: CDR1 SGHAT, CDR2 FQNNGV. V shed 1 base and J shed 5 bases, with 8 bases lying between them. The CDR3 runs 13 residues. CDR3 region: CASSLGGVTEAFF. CDR3 bases: TGTGCCAGCAGCTTAGGAGGGGTGACTGAAGCTTTCTTT.

The chain combines TRBV2 with TRBJ2-2; D unclear. CDR3 length: 15 amino acids. The V gene's germline CDR1 is SNHLY and CDR2 FYNNEI. The germline V and J ends were trimmed by 6 bases and 5 bases, with 16 bases remaining between them. The DNA for the CDR3 is TGTGCCAGCAGGGGAATCTTGAGTGGAACCGGGGAGCTGTTTTTT. It specifies CASRGILSGTGELFF.

The V and J genes are TRBV6-5 and TRBJ2-7; 14 bases map to TRBD2. Germline loops: CDR1 MNHEY, CDR2 SVGAGI. The CDR3 length is 14 residues. With 4 bases clipped from V and 6 bases from J, the junction kept 2 bases outside the gene matches. The CDR3 nucleotides are TGTGCCAGCAGTTCCGGACTAGCGGGAGGCGAGCAGTACTTC. Translation: CASSSGLAGGEQYF.

The V and J genes are TRBV11-1 and TRBJ1-2, with D perhaps matching TRBD1 (6 bases). Trimming took off 9 bases at V and 6 bases at J, with 17 bases between the two ends. Looked up from germline, CDR1 is SGHAT and CDR2 is FQDESV (reference sequence). The CDR3 runs to 13 residues. The CDR3, as DNA: TGTGCCAGAGCAGGGGCGGGGGATGATGGCTACACCTTC. Translating gives CARAGAGDDGYTF.

V is TRBV30 and J is TRBJ1-3; D is perhaps TRBD1 (5 bases). CDR1 is GTSNPN and CDR2 is SVGIG in the germline V gene (reference sequence). This CDR3 contains 14 residues. V was trimmed by 1 base and J by 2 bases, leaving 9 bases between them. The CDR3: CAWSALGAGNTIYF. The CDR3 nucleotides are TGTGCCTGGAGTGCCCTAGGGGCTGGAAACACCATATATTTT.

The gene calls are TRBV9 and TRBJ1-1; weak D call: TRBD1 (6 bases). Per germline, CDR1 SGDLS and CDR2 YYNGEE. V lost 3 bases and J lost 3, with 12 bases in between. This CDR3 has 14 amino acids. As DNA, the CDR3 is TGTGCCAGCAGCGAGGGGGGCGGTTACACTGAAGCTTTCTTT. As protein: CASSEGGGYTEAFF. Combining the CDR3 with reference TRBV9 and TRBJ1-1 gives the whole variable domain DSGVTQTPKHLITATGQRVTLRCSPRSGDLSVYWYQQSLDQGLQFLIQYYNGEERAKGNILERFSAQQFPDLHSELNLSSLELGDSALYFCASSEGGGYTEAFFGQGTRLTVV.

This clone showed up just once. The chain carries TRBV11-2 and TRBJ1-1; unclear D gene. Trimming removed 0 bases from V and 4 bases from J, with 12 bases in between. CDR3 length equals 15 residues. The germline V gene encodes CDR1 SGHAT and CDR2 FQNNGV. CDR3 region: CASSLEELVGTEAFF. The CDR3 DNA sequence: TGTGCCAGCAGCTTAGAGGAGCTCGTTGGCACTGAAGCTTTCTTT.

The rearrangement links TRBV11-2 to TRBJ2-7; unclear D gene. The V gene's germline CDR1 is SGHAT and CDR2 FQNNGV. V lost 2 bases to trimming and J lost 2 bases, with 10 bases between them. This CDR3 spans 14 amino acids. The CDR3 region is CASSLLVGPYEQYF. The CDR3 nucleotides read TGTGCCAGCAGCTTATTGGTAGGACCCTACGAGCAGTACTTC. Full variable domain (remainder filled in from reference TRBV11-2 and TRBJ2-7): EAGVAQSPRYKIIEKRQSVAFWCNPISGHATLYWYQQILGQGPKLLIQFQNNGVVDDSQLPKDRFSAERLKGVDSTLKIQPAKLEDSAVYLCASSLLVGPYEQYFGPGTRLTVT.

This chain joins TRBV27 and TRBJ2-7, with D possibly TRBD1 on 5 matching bases. The CDR3 sequence is 12 residues long. V lost 3 bases to trimming and J lost 7 bases, with 10 bases between them. Germline CDR1 reads MNHEY; CDR2 reads SMNVEV (reference sequence). For the CDR3, the DNA is TGTGCCAGCAGTTTGGGGCCGGGTGAGCAGTACTTC. This encodes CASSLGPGEQYF.

In regard to this clone: Other DNA sequences in this specimen translate into the identical CDR3. V usage is TRBV2 and J usage is TRBJ2-5; D may be TRBD1 (7 bases). Germline V CDR1 and CDR2: SNHLY, FYNNEI. V shed 8 bases and J shed 4 bases, with 14 bases lying between them. CDR3 length equals 13 residues. The CDR3 bases are TGTGCCAGCTCATACAGGGGACTAGAGACCCAGTACTTC. Its translation is CASSYRGLETQYF.

This chain uses TRBV4-1 with TRBJ2-3; a possible D gene is TRBD2 (6 bases). V was clipped by 0 bases and J by 3 bases, with 10 bases between them. Germline CDR1 is MGHRA and CDR2 is YSYEKL. The CDR3 loop spans 15 amino acids. The CDR3 region is CASSQDEGRTDTQYF. The CDR3 DNA reads as TGCGCCAGCAGCCAAGATGAGGGGAGGACAGATACGCAGTATTTT.

This clone has only one observation. The DNA for the CDR3 is TGTGCCAGCAGTGCCCGGCCGGGACACGCGACCGGGGAGCTGTTTTTT. Translated, it gives CASSARPGHATGELFF. V is TRBV7-3 and J is TRBJ2-2; tentative D call: TRBD1 (6 bases). The germline V and J ends were trimmed by 6 bases and 5 bases, with 19 bases remaining between them. The V gene's germline CDR1 is SGHTA and CDR2 FQGTGA. The length of the CDR3 is 16 residues.

CDR3 DNA: TGTGCCAGCAGTGAAGGGGGGGGCATTCAGTACTTC. Translating it yields CASSEGGGIQYF. The chain has TRBV6-1 and TRBJ2-4; 7 bases line up with TRBD2. The CDR3 is made up of 12 amino acids. Unmatched junction bases numbered 0, after V lost 1 base and J lost 9 bases. Germline assignment: CDR1 MNHNS and CDR2 SASEGT.

The genes are TRBV6-6 and TRBJ2-5; TRBD2 is a possible D gene (6 bases). The J call may be mistaken, given a closer DNA end match to TRBJ2-7. The CDR3 totals 14 residues. The germline CDR1 and CDR2 sequences are MNHNY and SVGAGI (reference sequence). CDR3 coding DNA: TGTGCCAGCAGTTACGGGGGGTCCAACTACGAGCAGTACTTC. Amino acid sequence: CASSYGGSNYEQYF.

About this clone itself: Other DNA sequences of this sample code for an identical CDR3. The chain is built from TRBV7-2 and TRBJ2-7; 9 bases align to TRBD2. This CDR3 has 14 amino acids. The germline gives CDR1 SGHTA, CDR2 FQGNSA. V dropped 7 bases and J dropped 7; count of bases not matched to a gene: 11. The CDR3 nucleotides read TGTGCCAGCATGACGGGGAGCGGGGGGAGGGAGCAGTACTTC. Residues: CASMTGSGGREQYF.

The V and J genes are TRBV19 and TRBJ2-5; possibly TRBD1 for D (5 bases). The end of the DNA aligns better with TRBJ2-7, so the J call may be wrong. The CDR3 runs to 11 residues. Germline V gene data show CDR1 as LNHDA and CDR2 as SQIVND (reference sequence). CDR3 DNA sequence: TGTGCCAGCAGGGCCGGCTACGAGCAGTACTTC. Amino acid sequence: CASRAGYEQYF.

This sequence joins TRBV14 and TRBJ1-2, with TRBD1 matching over 9 bases. CDR1 SGHDN and CDR2 FVKESK come from the germline V gene. This CDR3 spans 14 amino acids. J gave up 5 bases and V 6 bases, and 7 bases lay outside the gene matches. For the CDR3, the DNA is TGTGCCAGCAGTGCCGGGACAGGGAGGTATGGCTACACCTTC. Translated: CASSAGTGRYGYTF.

The genes are TRBV28 and TRBJ2-7; D gene ambiguous. Per germline, CDR1 MDHEN and CDR2 SYDVKM. Trimming shortened V by 6 bases and J by 4 bases, and 13 bases separated the two germline ends. This CDR3 is built from 13 residues. The CDR3 loop reads CASSIDGAYEQYF. DNA for the CDR3: TGTGCCAGCAGCATCGACGGAGCTTACGAGCAGTACTTC.

This sequence joins TRBV7-3 and TRBJ2-2; 7 bases are shared with TRBD1. After removal of 4 bases from V and 4 bases from J, the junction contained 6 bases not matched to a gene. CDR1 is SGHTA and CDR2 is FQGTGA in the germline V gene. This CDR3 comprises 15 residues. In DNA, the CDR3 is TGTGCCAGCAGCTCCGGGACAGTAAGCACCGGGGAGCTGTTTTTT. As protein: CASSSGTVSTGELFF.

This clone was counted a single time. The CDR3 region has the DNA TGTGCCTGGAAGGGCGGGAGCTCCTATAATTCACCCCTCCACTTT. This gives the protein CAWKGGSSYNSPLHF. V is TRBV30 and J is TRBJ1-6; D is unclear. The CDR3 is 15 residues long. With 4 bases removed from V and 0 bases from J, the gap between germline ends came to 10 bases. Germline CDR1 reads GTSNPN; CDR2 reads SVGIG (reference sequence). The full variable domain, completed using reference TRBV30 and TRBJ1-6, is SQTIHQWPATLVQPVGSPLSLECTVEGTSNPNLYWYRQAAGRGLQLLFYSVGIGQISSEVPQNLSASRPQDRQFILSSKKLLLSDSGFYLCAWKGGSSYNSPLHFGNGTRLTVT.

This chain uses TRBV5-8 with TRBJ2-1, with no clear D. With 5 bases removed from V and 1 base from J, the gap between germline ends came to 4 bases. Germline V CDR1 and CDR2: SGHTS, YDEGEE. This CDR3 contains 12 residues. The CDR3 DNA reads as TGTGCCAGCAGAGAATCCTACAATGAGCAGTTCTTC. Translation: CASRESYNEQFF.

This sequence joins TRBV4-1 and TRBJ2-5; either TRBD1 or TRBD2 may fit D (6 bases each). The ends were cut back, 0 bases at V and 1 base at J, with 15 bases in the middle. Germline V gene data show CDR1 as MGHRA and CDR2 as YSYEKL. CDR3 length equals 17 residues. The CDR3 coding sequence is TGCGCCAGCAGCCAAGACCCCTGGGGGGCGCGCCAAGAGACCCAGTACTTC. It encodes CASSQDPWGARQETQYF.

The chain has TRBV7-3 and TRBJ2-7; TRBD1 agrees at 8 bases. From germline, CDR1 is SGHTA and CDR2 FQGTGA. V lost 6 bases to trimming and J lost 2 bases; unmatched junction nucleotides: 9. There are 15 residues in the CDR3. The DNA for the CDR3 is TGTGCCAGCAGTTCATCAGGACAGGGCCCCTACGAGCAGTACTTC. Protein sequence: CASSSSGQGPYEQYF.

The chain has TRBV9 and TRBJ2-5; D is ambiguous. Germline assignment: CDR1 SGDLS and CDR2 YYNGEE. V was cut by 0 bases and J by 3 bases, with 3 bases left in between. The CDR3 totals 12 residues. This chain's CDR3 is CASSVGEETQYF. CDR3 sequence (DNA): TGTGCCAGCAGCGTAGGGGAAGAGACCCAGTACTTC.

This chain joins TRBV12-1 and TRBJ1-2; the table names TRBD1, a call not compared with the DNA. TRBV12-1 is given as a pseudogene. The CDR3 is made up of 16 amino acids. The CDR3 loop reads CASSLKQGTPDYGYTF. CDR3 coding DNA: TGTGCCAGCAGCTTAAAACAGGGGACGCCGGACTATGGCTACACCTTC.

The rearrangement joins TRBV7-2 to TRBJ2-5; D is tentatively TRBD1 or TRBD2 (7 bases each). The CDR3 consists of 16 residues. The V end was cut by 5 bases, the J end by 1 base, with 17 bases between. Germline lookup yields CDR1 SGHTA and CDR2 FQGNSA. The CDR3 here is CASSLAGGGPQETQYF. The CDR3 DNA sequence: TGTGCCAGCAGCCTGGCAGGGGGAGGGCCCCAAGAGACCCAGTACTTC.

V gene TRBV7-9 combines with J gene TRBJ2-7; 7 bases align to TRBD1. Looked up from germline, CDR1 is SEHNR and CDR2 is FQNEAQ (reference sequence). The V segment lost 5 bases and the J segment 6 bases; nucleotides outside the gene matches: 7. The CDR3 loop spans 13 amino acids. DNA of the CDR3: TGTGCCAGCAGCCGACAACAGGGGACCGAGCAGTACTTC. It is translated as CASSRQQGTEQYF.

The chain couples TRBV5-6 to TRBJ1-2; no firm D call. Germline values: CDR1 SGHDT, CDR2 YYEEEE. With 2 bases removed from V and 11 bases from J, the gap between germline ends came to 10 bases. The CDR3 is made up of 11 amino acids. The CDR3 region is CASSLFRGYTF. CDR3 bases: TGTGCCAGCAGCTTATTTCGCGGGTACACCTTC. The full variable domain, rest sourced from reference TRBV5-6 and TRBJ1-2, is DAGVTQSPTHLIKTRGQQVTLRCSPKSGHDTVSWYQQALGQGPQFIFQYYEEEERQRGNFPDRFSGHQFPNYSSELNVNALLLGDSALYLCASSLFRGYTFGSGTRLTVV.

This clone was seen more than once but under ten times. The genes are TRBV30 and TRBJ1-1; the D gene is possibly TRBD1 (6 bases). Trimming stripped 4 bases from V and 1 base from J, with 10 bases between. Germline lookup yields CDR1 GTSNPN and CDR2 SVGIG (reference sequence). This CDR3 is 13 amino acids long. CDR3 nucleotides: TGTGCCTGGACCCCGGGACAGAACACTGAAGCTTTCTTT. It is translated as CAWTPGQNTEAFF.

This chain joins TRBV11-2 and TRBJ1-5, with D unclear. CDR3 length equals 13 residues. Deletions cut 2 bases from V and 3 bases from J, with 5 bases between. Germline V lookup: CDR1 SGHAT, CDR2 FQNNGV. CDR3 sequence (DNA): TGTGCCAGCAGCTTAAACGCCAATCAGCCCCAGCATTTT. Translated, it gives CASSLNANQPQHF. The full variable domain, in which reference TRBV11-2 and TRBJ1-5 provide the parts outside the CDR3, is EAGVAQSPRYKIIEKRQSVAFWCNPISGHATLYWYQQILGQGPKLLIQFQNNGVVDDSQLPKDRFSAERLKGVDSTLKIQPAKLEDSAVYLCASSLNANQPQHFGDGTRLSIL.